The clone carrying this TCR beta chain has a handful of counts. What it recognizes is unknown. Investigators isolated RNA and reverse transcribed it into cDNA to act as the sequencing template. Sequencing used immunoSEQ multiplex PCR; TCRdb keeps in-frame clones, though not all of them. Among 120,000 or so clones listed, about 50% were seen once. Peripheral blood, together with lesional scalp punch biopsies, was collected from alopecia areata patients. This record comes from a study of CD8+ T cells in alopecia areata. This CDR3 has 14 residues. The germline V and J ends were trimmed by 1 base and 2 bases, with 8 bases remaining between them. Germline-derived CDR1 and CDR2 are LNHDA and SQIVND (reference sequence). Study-wide findings and caveats: Mice showed TCR sharing more clearly than patients did, possibly owing to HLA. Lesional scalp displayed greater clonality than normal scalp, most notably in alopecia totalis/universalis. Resident alphabeta T cells of normal skin are also sequenced in scalp samples.

The material sequenced was NKG2D-low CD8+ T cells sorted from blood. This clonotype was sampled from a human donor with alopecia areata. V and J are TRBV19 and TRBJ2-5; D possibly corresponds to TRBD1 (6 bases). The CDR3 loop is CASSIAGAQETQYF. CDR3 nucleotide sequence: TGTGCCAGTAGTATAGCAGGGGCTCAAGAGACCCAGTACTTC.